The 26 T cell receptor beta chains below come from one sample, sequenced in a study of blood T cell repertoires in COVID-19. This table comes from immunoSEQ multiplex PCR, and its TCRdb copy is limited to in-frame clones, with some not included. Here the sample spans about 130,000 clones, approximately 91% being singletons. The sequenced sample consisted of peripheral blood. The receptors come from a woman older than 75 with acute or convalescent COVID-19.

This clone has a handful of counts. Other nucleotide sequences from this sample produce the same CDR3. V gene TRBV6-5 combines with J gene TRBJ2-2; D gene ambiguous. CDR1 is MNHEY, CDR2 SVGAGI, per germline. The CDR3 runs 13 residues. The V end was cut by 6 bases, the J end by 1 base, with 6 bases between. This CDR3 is CASRAVNTGELFF. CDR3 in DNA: TGTGCCAGCAGGGCAGTGAACACCGGGGAGCTGTTTTTT.

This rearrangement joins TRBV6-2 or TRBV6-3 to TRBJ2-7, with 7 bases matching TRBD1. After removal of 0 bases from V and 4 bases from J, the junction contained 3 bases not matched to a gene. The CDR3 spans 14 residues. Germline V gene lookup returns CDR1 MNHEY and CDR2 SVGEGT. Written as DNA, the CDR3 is TGTGCCAGCAGTTACTCCGGGACAGAGTACGAGCAGTACTTC. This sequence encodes CASSYSGTEYEQYF.

CDR3 nucleotides: TGTGCCAGCAGCCAATACGACGGGACAGGACGGGGAGAGCAGTACTTC. Translation gives CASSQYDGTGRGEQYF. The V gene is TRBV3-1 (or the pseudogene TRBV3-2), the J gene TRBJ2-7; 8 bases fit TRBD1. The germline CDR1 and CDR2 sequences are LGHDT and YNNKEL (reference sequence). This CDR3 region has 16 residues. V gave up 2 bases and J gave up 7 bases; unmatched junction bases: 13.

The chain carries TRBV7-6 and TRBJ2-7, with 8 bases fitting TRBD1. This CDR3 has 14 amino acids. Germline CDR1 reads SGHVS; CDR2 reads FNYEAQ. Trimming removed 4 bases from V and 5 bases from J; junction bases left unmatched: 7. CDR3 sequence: CASSSKTGDHEQYF. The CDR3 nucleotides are TGTGCCAGCAGCTCCAAGACAGGGGACCACGAGCAGTACTTC.

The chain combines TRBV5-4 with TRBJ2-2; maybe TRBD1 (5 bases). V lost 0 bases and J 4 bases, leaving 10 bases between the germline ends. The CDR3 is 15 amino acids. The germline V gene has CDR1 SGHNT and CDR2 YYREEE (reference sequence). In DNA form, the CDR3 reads TGTGCCAGCAGCTTGGCGGCAGGGCGCACCGGGGAGCTGTTTTTT. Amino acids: CASSLAAGRTGELFF.

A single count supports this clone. CDR3 loop: CATSRDRGQNEKLFF. CDR3 in DNA: TGTGCCACCAGCAGAGATAGGGGACAAAATGAAAAACTGTTTTTT. The V gene is TRBV15, the J gene TRBJ1-4; D perhaps matches TRBD1 (6 bases). The V and J ends lost 0 bases and 5 bases respectively, with 10 bases between them. Germline lookup yields CDR1 LNHNV and CDR2 YYDKDF (reference sequence). This CDR3 region has 15 residues. Full variable domain (outside the CDR3, taken from reference TRBV15 and TRBJ1-4): DAMVIQNPRYQVTQFGKPVTLSCSQTLNHNVMYWYQQKSSQAPKLLFHYYDKDFNNEADTPDNFQSRRPNTSFCFLDIRSPGLGDTAMYLCATSRDRGQNEKLFFGSGTQLSVL.

The CDR3 loop is CASSPVTGAFLYEQYF. The CDR3 nucleotides are TGTGCCAGCAGTCCCGTGACAGGGGCCTTCCTCTACGAGCAGTACTTC. J is TRBJ2-7 and V is TRBV28, with 8 nucleotides matching TRBD1. V lost 5 bases and J lost 3; bases outside the gene matches: 12. The V gene's germline CDR1 is MDHEN and CDR2 SYDVKM. The CDR3 has 16 amino acids.

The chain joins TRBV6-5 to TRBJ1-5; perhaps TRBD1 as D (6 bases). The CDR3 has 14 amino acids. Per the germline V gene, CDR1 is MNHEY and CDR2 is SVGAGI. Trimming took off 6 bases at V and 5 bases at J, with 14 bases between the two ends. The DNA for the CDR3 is TGTGCCAGCAGCCGGGACGGGACATATCAGCCCCAGCATTTT. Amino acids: CASSRDGTYQPQHF.

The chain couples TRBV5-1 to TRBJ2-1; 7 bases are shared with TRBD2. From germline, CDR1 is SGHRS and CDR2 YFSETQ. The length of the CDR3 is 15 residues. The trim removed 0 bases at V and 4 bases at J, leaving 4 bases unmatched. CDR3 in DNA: TGCGCCAGCAGCTTGGGCGGGGGTGAATACAATGAGCAGTTCTTC. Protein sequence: CASSLGGGEYNEQFF.

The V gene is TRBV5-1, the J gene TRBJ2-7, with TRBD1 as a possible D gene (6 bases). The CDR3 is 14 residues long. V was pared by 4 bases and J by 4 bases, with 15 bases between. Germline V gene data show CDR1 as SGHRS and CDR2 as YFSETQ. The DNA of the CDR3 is TGCGCCAGCAGCCAGAAACAGGGTTCGTACGAGCAGTACTTC. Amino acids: CASSQKQGSYEQYF.

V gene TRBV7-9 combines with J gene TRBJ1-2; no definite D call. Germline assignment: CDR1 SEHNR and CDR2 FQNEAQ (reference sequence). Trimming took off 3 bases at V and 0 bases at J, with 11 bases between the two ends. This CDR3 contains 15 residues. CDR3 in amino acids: CASSFRGETNYGYTF. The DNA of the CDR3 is TGTGCCAGCAGCTTCCGTGGAGAGACTAACTATGGCTACACCTTC.

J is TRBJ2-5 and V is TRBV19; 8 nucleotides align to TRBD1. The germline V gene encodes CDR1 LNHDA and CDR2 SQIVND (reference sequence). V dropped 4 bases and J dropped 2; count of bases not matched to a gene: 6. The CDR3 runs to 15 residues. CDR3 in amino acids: CASSTRGTGQETQYF. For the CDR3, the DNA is TGTGCCAGTAGTACCCGAGGGACAGGACAAGAGACCCAGTACTTC.

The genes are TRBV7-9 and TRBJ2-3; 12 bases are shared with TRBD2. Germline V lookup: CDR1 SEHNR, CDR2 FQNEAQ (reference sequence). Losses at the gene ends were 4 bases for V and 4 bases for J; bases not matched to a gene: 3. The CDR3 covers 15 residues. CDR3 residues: CASSSSGGGPDTQYF. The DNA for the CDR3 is TGTGCCAGCAGCTCTAGCGGGGGGGGCCCAGATACGCAGTATTTT.

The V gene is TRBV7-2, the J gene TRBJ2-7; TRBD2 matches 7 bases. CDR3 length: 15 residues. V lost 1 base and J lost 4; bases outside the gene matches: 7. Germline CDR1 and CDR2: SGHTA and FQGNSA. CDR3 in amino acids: CASSLGASGPYEQYF. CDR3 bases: TGTGCCAGCAGCTTAGGTGCTAGCGGACCTTACGAGCAGTACTTC.

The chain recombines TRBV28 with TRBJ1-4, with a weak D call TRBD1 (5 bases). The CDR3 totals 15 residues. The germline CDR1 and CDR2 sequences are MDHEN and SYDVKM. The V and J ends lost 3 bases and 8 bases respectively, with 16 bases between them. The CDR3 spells CASSLLQQAVEKLFF. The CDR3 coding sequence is TGTGCCAGCAGTTTGCTTCAACAGGCGGTCGAAAAACTGTTTTTT. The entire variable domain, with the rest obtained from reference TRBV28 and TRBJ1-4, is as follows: DVKVTQSSRYLVKRTGEKVFLECVQDMDHENMFWYRQDPGLGLRLIYFSYDVKMKEKGDIPEGYSVSREKKERFSLILESASTNQTSMYLCASSLLQQAVEKLFFGSGTQLSVL.

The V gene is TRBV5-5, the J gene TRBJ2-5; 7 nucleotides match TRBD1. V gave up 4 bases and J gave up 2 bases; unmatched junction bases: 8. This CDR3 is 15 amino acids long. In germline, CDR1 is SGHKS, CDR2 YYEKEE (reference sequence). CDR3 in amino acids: CASSGGGDRQETQYF. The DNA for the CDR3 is TGTGCCAGCAGCGGTGGTGGGGACAGACAAGAGACCCAGTACTTC.

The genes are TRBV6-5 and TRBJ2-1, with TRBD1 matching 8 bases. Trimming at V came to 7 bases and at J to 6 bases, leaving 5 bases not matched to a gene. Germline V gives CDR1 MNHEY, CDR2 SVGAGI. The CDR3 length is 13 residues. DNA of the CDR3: TGTGCCAGCAACCGCGGGACAGGCAATGAGCAGTTCTTC. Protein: CASNRGTGNEQFF.

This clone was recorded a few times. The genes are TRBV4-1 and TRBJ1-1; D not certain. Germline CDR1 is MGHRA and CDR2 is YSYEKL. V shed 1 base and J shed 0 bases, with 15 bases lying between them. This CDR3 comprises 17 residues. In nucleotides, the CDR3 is TGCGCCAGCAGCCAAGGACGTATGGGCAGGCTGAACACTGAAGCTTTCTTT. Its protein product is CASSQGRMGRLNTEAFF.

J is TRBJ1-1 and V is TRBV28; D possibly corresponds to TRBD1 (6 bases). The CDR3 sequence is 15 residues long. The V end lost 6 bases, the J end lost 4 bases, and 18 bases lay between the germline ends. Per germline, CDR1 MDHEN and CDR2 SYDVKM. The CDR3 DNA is TGTGCCAGCAGCCGCACATGGGGGCAGGGCACTGAAGCTTTCTTT. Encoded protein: CASSRTWGQGTEAFF.

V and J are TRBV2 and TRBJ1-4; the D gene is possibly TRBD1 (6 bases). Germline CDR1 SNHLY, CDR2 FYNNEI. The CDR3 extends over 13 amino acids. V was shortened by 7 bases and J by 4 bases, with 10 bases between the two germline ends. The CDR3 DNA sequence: TGTGCCAGCAAAGGGGGTAATAATGAAAAACTGTTTTTT. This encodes CASKGGNNEKLFF.

In DNA, the CDR3 is TGCGCCAGCAGCTTGGGACTAGCGGGGGGGCGCGGCACAGATACGCAGTATTTT. Encoded protein: CASSLGLAGGRGTDTQYF. The rearrangement uses TRBV5-1 and TRBJ2-3; 14 bases are shared with TRBD2. The CDR3 contains 18 residues. Trimming took 0 bases from V and 1 from J; bases not matched to a gene: 4. In germline, CDR1 is SGHRS, CDR2 YFSETQ.

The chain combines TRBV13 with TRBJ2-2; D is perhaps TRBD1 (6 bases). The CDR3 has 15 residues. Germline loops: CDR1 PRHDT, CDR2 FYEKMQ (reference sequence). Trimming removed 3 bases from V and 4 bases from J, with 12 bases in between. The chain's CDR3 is CASSLPGDFTGELFF. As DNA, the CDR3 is TGTGCCAGCAGCTTGCCAGGGGATTTCACCGGGGAGCTGTTTTTT.

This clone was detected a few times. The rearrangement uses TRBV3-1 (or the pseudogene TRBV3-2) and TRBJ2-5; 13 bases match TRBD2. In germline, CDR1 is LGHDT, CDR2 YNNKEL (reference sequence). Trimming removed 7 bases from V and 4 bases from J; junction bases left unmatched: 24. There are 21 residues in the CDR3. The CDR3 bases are TGTGCCAGCACCCATTATCATCCGGGACTAGCGGGGTTGTCCCCGAGAGAGACCCAGTACTTC. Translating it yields CASTHYHPGLAGLSPRETQYF.

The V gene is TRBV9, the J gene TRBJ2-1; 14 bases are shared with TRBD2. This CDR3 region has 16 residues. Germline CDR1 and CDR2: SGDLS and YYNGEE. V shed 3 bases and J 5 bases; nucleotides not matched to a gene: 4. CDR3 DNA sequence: TGTGCCAGCAGCGCCCGACTAGCGGGAGGGGACAATGAGCAGTTCTTC. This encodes CASSARLAGGDNEQFF.

The CDR3 loop reads CASSPGGKATQYF. The CDR3 bases are TGTGCCAGCAGCCCAGGGGGGAAGGCAACGCAGTATTTT. V and J are TRBV28 and TRBJ2-3; TRBD1 might be the D (7 bases). From germline, CDR1 is MDHEN and CDR2 SYDVKM. The CDR3 is 13 residues long. The germline V and J ends were trimmed by 6 bases and 9 bases, with 16 bases remaining between them.

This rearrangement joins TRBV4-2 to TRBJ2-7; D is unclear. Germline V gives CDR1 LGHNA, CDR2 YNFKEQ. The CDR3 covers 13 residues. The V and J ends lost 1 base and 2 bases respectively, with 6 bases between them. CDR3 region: CASSQGPAYEQYF. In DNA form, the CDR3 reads TGTGCCAGCAGCCAAGGGCCCGCCTACGAGCAGTACTTC.